One sample yielded the 26 T cell receptor beta chains listed below, sequenced in a study of CXCR3-negative and CXCR3-positive naive CD8 T cells. General observations from the study: TRB CDR3s were more hydrophobic in CXCR3-positive than in CXCR3-negative naive cells.

Antigens of these TCRs are unknown. 5' RACE with UMI labels generated the TRB cDNA libraries. TCRdb re-called the 5' RACE reads, yielding one record per CDR3 amino acid sequence without DNA. This listing includes nearly 110,000 distinct CDR3 sequences. The sample taken for sequencing was naive CXCR3+ CD8+ T cells from blood. As to subset: CD45RO-CCR7+CD27+CD95- naive CD8+ T cells expressing CXCR3 (TNR3+). The receptors stem from a human donor in good health. Some clones in this sample may be carry-over from other donors' samples.

The V and J genes are TRBV13 and TRBJ2-2; checking the TCRdb D call of TRBD2 is not possible without DNA. This CDR3 has 16 amino acids. CDR1 is PRHDT, CDR2 FYEKMQ, per germline (reference sequence). CDR3 protein: CASSPPRSGDTGELFF.

The V call is TRBV27, the J call TRBJ2-2; TCRdb calls TRBD1, which cannot be checked without DNA. CDR1 is MNHEY, CDR2 SMNVEV, per germline (reference sequence). The CDR3 runs 18 residues. CDR3 region: CASSYHTGELVLSGELFF.

The chain is built from TRBV9 and TRBJ2-6; TCRdb's assignment of TRBD1 cannot be checked, as there is no DNA. This CDR3 region has 16 residues. Germline V gives CDR1 SGDLS, CDR2 YYNGEE. CDR3 in amino acids: CASSPRQGPGANVLTF.

The chain is built from TRBV15 and TRBJ2-7. CDR3 length equals 14 residues. Germline CDR1 and CDR2: LNHNV and YYDKDF (reference sequence). CDR3 protein: CATSRELEDYEQYF. Combining the CDR3 with reference TRBV15 and TRBJ2-7 gives the whole variable domain DAMVIQNPRYQVTQFGKPVTLSCSQTLNHNVMYWYQQKSSQAPKLLFHYYDKDFNNEADTPDNFQSRRPNTSFCFLDIRSPGLGDTAMYLCATSRELEDYEQYFGPGTRLTVT.

The rearrangement uses TRBV5-6 and TRBJ2-7. The germline V gene encodes CDR1 SGHDT and CDR2 YYEEEE. The CDR3 has 13 amino acids. This CDR3 is CASSFLGAYEQYF. Full variable domain (missing parts from reference TRBV5-6 and TRBJ2-7): DAGVTQSPTHLIKTRGQQVTLRCSPKSGHDTVSWYQQALGQGPQFIFQYYEEEERQRGNFPDRFSGHQFPNYSSELNVNALLLGDSALYLCASSFLGAYEQYFGPGTRLTVT.

CDR3 in amino acids: CASSEGQGQNQPQHF. This chain joins TRBV12-3 or TRBV12-4 and TRBJ1-5. This CDR3 has 15 amino acids.

CDR3 in amino acids: CAWRETGSHWEQYF. J is TRBJ2-7 and V is TRBV30; the D call of TRBD1 rests on TCRdb alone, since no DNA is present to check it. The germline gives CDR1 GTSNPN, CDR2 SVGIG (reference sequence). This CDR3 region has 14 residues. Full variable domain (outside the CDR3, taken from reference TRBV30 and TRBJ2-7): SQTIHQWPATLVQPVGSPLSLECTVEGTSNPNLYWYRQAAGRGLQLLFYSVGIGQISSEVPQNLSASRPQDRQFILSSKKLLLSDSGFYLCAWRETGSHWEQYFGPGTRLTVT.

The chain links TRBV5-1 to TRBJ2-4. The germline V gene encodes CDR1 SGHRS and CDR2 YFSETQ. This CDR3 has 18 residues. CDR3 sequence: CASSLGLVNGRAKNIQYF.

The chain joins TRBV29-1 to TRBJ2-1; TCRdb returns TRBD1, unconfirmable since there is no DNA. CDR1 is SQVTM and CDR2 is ANQGSEA in the germline V gene. The CDR3 length is 16 residues. The CDR3 sequence is CSVDGGSGSAYNEQFF.

The chain uses TRBV5-3 and TRBJ2-1; lacking DNA, the TRBD1 call made by TCRdb goes unchecked. TRBV5-3 is classed as an ORF, of uncertain function. The CDR3 spans 19 residues. The CDR3 protein is CARSLARGPGTGKDNEQFF.

The genes are TRBV29-1 and TRBJ2-5; lacking DNA, the TRBD1 call made by TCRdb goes unchecked. The CDR3 runs to 12 residues. Germline CDR1 SQVTM, CDR2 ANQGSEA. The CDR3 protein is CSSGGGEETQYF.

The chain employs TRBV29-1 and TRBJ2-1; TCRdb returns TRBD2, unconfirmable since there is no DNA. This CDR3 is 11 amino acids long. CDR1 is SQVTM and CDR2 is ANQGSEA in the germline V gene. The CDR3 loop reads CSVEGGNEQFF.

The chain combines TRBV6-2 or TRBV6-3 with TRBJ2-2; the D call of TRBD2 rests on TCRdb alone, since no DNA is present to check it. The CDR3 runs to 19 residues. Germline values: CDR1 MNHEY, CDR2 SVGEGT. The CDR3 protein is CASSYLGLAGGPNTGELFF.

The V and J genes are TRBV7-6 and TRBJ2-7; with no DNA, the TCRdb D assignment of TRBD1 cannot be verified. Germline CDR1 is SGHVS and CDR2 is FNYEAQ. This CDR3 region has 12 residues. The chain's CDR3 is CASQGGGYEQYF. Drawing the rest from reference TRBV7-6 and TRBJ2-7, the complete variable domain is GAGVSQSPRYKVTKRGQDVALRCDPISGHVSLYWYRQALGQGPEFLTYFNYEAQQDKSGLPNDRFSAERPEGSISTLTIQRTEQRDSAMYRCASQGGGYEQYFGPGTRLTVT.

The J gene is TRBJ2-3, the V gene TRBV29-1. The CDR3 is 14 residues long. Per germline, CDR1 SQVTM and CDR2 ANQGSEA. The CDR3 protein is CSVEGPDSTDTQYF.

J is TRBJ2-6 and V is TRBV19. CDR1 is LNHDA, CDR2 SQIVND, per germline (reference sequence). The CDR3 has 17 residues. The CDR3 sequence is CASSTYGQGSGANVLTF.

The chain combines TRBV25-1 with TRBJ2-1; with no DNA, the TCRdb D assignment of TRBD2 cannot be verified. The germline V gene encodes CDR1 MGHDK and CDR2 SYGVNS. The CDR3 has 11 residues. The CDR3 is CASSSPGEQFF. The complete variable domain, with remaining parts taken from reference TRBV25-1 and TRBJ2-1, reads EADIYQTPRYLVIGTGKKITLECSQTMGHDKMYWYQQDPGMELHLIHYSYGVNSTEKGDLSSESTVSRIRTEHFPLTLESARPSHTSQYLCASSSPGEQFFGPGTRLTVL.

The genes are TRBV20-1 and TRBJ2-7. The CDR3 contains 16 residues. CDR1 is DFQATT, CDR2 SNEGSKA, per germline (reference sequence). CDR3 amino acids: CSARDNQRMGYAEQYF.

CDR3 protein: CASSLGANGELFF. V gene TRBV7-9 combines with J gene TRBJ2-2. CDR1 and CDR2 from the germline V gene are SEHNR and FQNEAQ (reference sequence). This CDR3 comprises 13 residues.

V is TRBV7-9 and J is TRBJ2-7; no DNA is available, so the TRBD1 call from TCRdb remains unchecked. The germline CDR1 and CDR2 sequences are SEHNR and FQNEAQ (reference sequence). The length of the CDR3 is 15 residues. The CDR3 region is CASIQPGQGDYEQYF.

The V gene is TRBV7-9, the J gene TRBJ2-7. Germline V gene sequence: CDR1 SEHNR, CDR2 FQNEAQ (reference sequence). The CDR3 consists of 12 residues. CDR3 sequence reads: CASSSRGYEQYF. The variable domain in full, completed from reference TRBV7-9 and TRBJ2-7, reads DTGVSQNPRHKITKRGQNVTFRCDPISEHNRLYWYRQTLGQGPEFLTYFQNEAQLEKSRLLSDRFSAERPKGSFSTLEIQRTEQGDSAMYLCASSSRGYEQYFGPGTRLTVT.

The gene calls are TRBV12-5 and TRBJ2-7. The CDR3 is 12 amino acids. The germline CDR1 and CDR2 sequences are LGHNT and FRNRAP. The CDR3 protein is CASGPRLDEQYF.

The chain uses TRBV7-3 and TRBJ2-7; TCRdb's assignment of TRBD2 cannot be checked, as there is no DNA. Per germline, CDR1 SGHTA and CDR2 FQGTGA. This CDR3 region has 13 residues. The CDR3 is CASSRTSAYEQYF. Using reference TRBV7-3 and TRBJ2-7 for the parts outside the CDR3, the full variable domain is GAGVSQTPSNKVTEKGKYVELRCDPISGHTALYWYRQSLGQGPEFLIYFQGTGAADDSGLPNDRFFAVRPEGSVSTLKIQRTERGDSAVYLCASSRTSAYEQYFGPGTRLTVT.

J is TRBJ2-3 and V is TRBV20-1; TCRdb indicates TRBD2, and absent DNA this call remains unverified. Germline-derived CDR1 and CDR2 are DFQATT and SNEGSKA (reference sequence). The CDR3 loop spans 14 amino acids. CDR3 sequence reads: CSARLAELTDTQYF.

The chain carries TRBV28 and TRBJ2-3; TCRdb indicates TRBD1, and absent DNA this call remains unverified. Germline CDR1 reads MDHEN; CDR2 reads SYDVKM. The CDR3 is made up of 15 amino acids. CDR3 residues: CASNSGTGGWGTQYF.

This sequence joins TRBV30 and TRBJ2-1; the TCRdb D gene call, TRBD2, has no DNA to confirm it. The CDR3 runs to 16 residues. Germline CDR1 GTSNPN, CDR2 SVGIG (reference sequence). The CDR3 region is CAWIPREGRTYNEQFF. The full variable domain, rest sourced from reference TRBV30 and TRBJ2-1, is SQTIHQWPATLVQPVGSPLSLECTVEGTSNPNLYWYRQAAGRGLQLLFYSVGIGQISSEVPQNLSASRPQDRQFILSSKKLLLSDSGFYLCAWIPREGRTYNEQFFGPGTRLTVL.